Listed here are 32 T cell receptor beta chains from one sample, sequenced in a study of blood T cell repertoires in COVID-19. Clones were read by immunoSEQ multiplex PCR, and TCRdb kept only the in-frame ones, dropping some. In the table there are 150,000 to 200,000 clones, 70% to 90% of which are singletons. The sample taken for sequencing was peripheral blood. Receptor source: a human donor with active or convalescent COVID-19. The donor label of this sample is uncertain.

The V and J genes are TRBV5-4 and TRBJ2-1; the match to TRBD2 covers 13 bases. This CDR3 contains 16 residues. V dropped 5 bases and J dropped 5; count of bases not matched to a gene: 7. Per the germline V gene, CDR1 is SGHNT and CDR2 is YYREEE (reference sequence). This CDR3 reads CASSPGTSGNHNEQFF. The CDR3 bases are TGTGCCAGCAGTCCTGGGACTAGCGGGAACCACAATGAGCAGTTCTTC.

This chain links TRBV5-1 with TRBJ2-2; the D is unclear. Per germline, CDR1 SGHRS and CDR2 YFSETQ. There are 14 residues in the CDR3. V was trimmed by 4 bases and J by 0 bases, leaving 7 bases between them. The CDR3 DNA is TGCGCCAGCAGCCTCGACTCGAACACCGGGGAGCTGTTTTTT. Translated: CASSLDSNTGELFF.

This sequence joins TRBV4-1 and TRBJ2-1, with 10 bases lining up with TRBD2. The CDR3 covers 18 residues. V was pared by 1 base and J by 4 bases, with 10 bases of the junction left unmatched. Germline CDR1 reads MGHRA; CDR2 reads YSYEKL. CDR3: CASSQAAGSGRRYNEQFF. CDR3 sequence (DNA): TGCGCCAGCAGCCAAGCGGCAGGTAGCGGGAGGAGATACAATGAGCAGTTCTTC.

This clone has only one observation. The V call is TRBV7-2, the J call TRBJ2-3; 13 nucleotides agree with TRBD2. Looked up from germline, CDR1 is SGHTA and CDR2 is FQGNSA. The ends lost 5 bases at V and 3 bases at J; junction bases unmatched: 5. The CDR3 has 16 amino acids. The CDR3 loop is CASSIGTSGTTDTQYF. The CDR3 region has the DNA TGTGCCAGCAGCATCGGGACTAGCGGGACAACAGATACGCAGTATTTT.

As to this clone: At the DNA level, this CDR3 is encoded by other sequences in the same sample as well. The chain uses TRBV5-6 and TRBJ2-3; D is uncertain. Germline V gene sequence: CDR1 SGHDT, CDR2 YYEEEE. This CDR3 has 11 residues. The V end lost 3 bases, the J end lost 5 bases, and 4 bases lay between the germline ends. For the CDR3, the DNA is TGTGCCAGCAGCTCCGGAGATACGCAGTATTTT. Its translation is CASSSGDTQYF.

The rearrangement joins TRBV4-3 to TRBJ2-7; a weak D match, TRBD2 (7 bases). The V gene lost 0 bases and the J gene lost 2 bases, with 14 bases spanning the gap. Germline values: CDR1 LGHNA, CDR2 YSLEER. The CDR3 sequence is 16 residues long. This chain's CDR3 is CASSQEGGPNAYEQYF. The CDR3 DNA sequence: TGCGCCAGCAGCCAAGAGGGGGGGCCAAATGCCTACGAGCAGTACTTC.

The chain recombines TRBV9 with TRBJ2-5; 8 bases match TRBD2. This CDR3 region has 16 residues. Germline trimming cut 0 bases from V and 5 bases from J; bases unmatched to any gene: 9. Per the germline V gene, CDR1 is SGDLS and CDR2 is YYNGEE. Here the CDR3 reads CASSVGAGGAVETQYF. CDR3 coding DNA: TGTGCCAGCAGCGTAGGAGCCGGGGGGGCCGTTGAGACCCAGTACTTC. Full variable domain (missing parts from reference TRBV9 and TRBJ2-5): DSGVTQTPKHLITATGQRVTLRCSPRSGDLSVYWYQQSLDQGLQFLIQYYNGEERAKGNILERFSAQQFPDLHSELNLSSLELGDSALYFCASSVGAGGAVETQYFGPGTRLLVL.

This clone has just a few counts. The chain employs TRBV30 and TRBJ2-1; 11 bases match TRBD2. This CDR3 spans 17 amino acids. Trimming cost V 6 bases and J 3 bases; bases outside gene matches: 13. In germline, CDR1 is GTSNPN, CDR2 SVGIG (reference sequence). DNA for the CDR3: TGTGCCTGCCAAGCGCCCCTAGCGGGAGGAGTCTACAATGAGCAGTTCTTC. It is translated as CACQAPLAGGVYNEQFF.

V is TRBV18 and J is TRBJ2-2; D may be TRBD2 (6 bases). There are 13 residues in the CDR3. The germline CDR1 and CDR2 sequences are KGHSH and LQKENI. V was cut by 2 bases and J by 5 bases, with 6 bases left in between. The CDR3 DNA reads TGTGCCAGCTCACCAGGACTAACCGGGGAGCTGTTTTTT. It translates to CASSPGLTGELFF.

V usage is TRBV9 and J usage is TRBJ1-2; possibly TRBD1 for D (6 bases). This CDR3 contains 16 residues. The V and J ends lost 0 bases and 3 bases respectively, with 15 bases between them. The germline V gene encodes CDR1 SGDLS and CDR2 YYNGEE. Written as DNA, the CDR3 is TGTGCCAGCAGCGTAGGGTTCCAGGGGAAGGACTATGGCTACACCTTC. Translation: CASSVGFQGKDYGYTF.

The chain couples TRBV5-5 to TRBJ2-5, with 9 bases identical to TRBD1. CDR1 is SGHKS, CDR2 YYEKEE, per germline (reference sequence). This CDR3 region has 14 residues. After removal of 2 bases from V and 4 bases from J, the junction contained 3 bases not matched to a gene. The CDR3 protein is CASSLQGAGETQYF. Written as DNA, the CDR3 is TGTGCCAGCAGCTTACAGGGGGCCGGAGAGACCCAGTACTTC.

The V and J genes are TRBV30 and TRBJ2-1; D perhaps matches TRBD1 (6 bases). Trimming cost V 1 base and J 0 bases, with 7 bases left between them. CDR1 is GTSNPN, CDR2 SVGIG, per germline (reference sequence). The CDR3 is made up of 14 amino acids. CDR3 region: CAWSGGGSYNEQFF. DNA for the CDR3: TGTGCCTGGAGTGGAGGGGGCTCCTACAATGAGCAGTTCTTC.

J is TRBJ2-7 and V is TRBV11-2, with unresolved D. Trimming shortened V by 5 bases and J by 2 bases, and 28 bases separated the two germline ends. Looked up from germline, CDR1 is SGHAT and CDR2 is FQNNGV. The CDR3 sequence is 19 residues long. CDR3: CASSPLSRPRASNPYEQYF. CDR3 nucleotides: TGTGCCAGCAGCCCCCTTTCGAGGCCTAGAGCCTCGAATCCCTACGAGCAGTACTTC. The full variable domain, in which reference TRBV11-2 and TRBJ2-7 provide the parts outside the CDR3, is EAGVAQSPRYKIIEKRQSVAFWCNPISGHATLYWYQQILGQGPKLLIQFQNNGVVDDSQLPKDRFSAERLKGVDSTLKIQPAKLEDSAVYLCASSPLSRPRASNPYEQYFGPGTRLTVT.

This rearrangement joins TRBV19 to TRBJ2-2, with 16 bases that match TRBD2. Germline V gene lookup returns CDR1 LNHDA and CDR2 SQIVND (reference sequence). V gave up 5 bases and J gave up 3 bases; unmatched junction bases: 6. The CDR3 covers 18 residues. The CDR3 DNA is TGTGCCAGTAGTCCGGGACTAGCGGGAGGGGAATACACCGGGGAGCTGTTTTTT. This codes for CASSPGLAGGEYTGELFF.

The chain links TRBV7-3 to TRBJ2-3; D is unclear. The ends were cut back, 1 base at V and 1 base at J, with 6 bases in the middle. This CDR3 comprises 14 residues. From germline, CDR1 is SGHTA and CDR2 FQGTGA. CDR3 in amino acids: CASSLMSGTDTQYF. The CDR3 DNA reads TGTGCCAGCAGCTTAATGTCAGGCACAGATACGCAGTATTTT.

The rearrangement links TRBV7-6 to TRBJ2-1; no clear D gene. CDR1 is SGHVS, CDR2 FNYEAQ, per germline. V lost 5 bases to trimming and J lost 9 bases, with 11 bases between them. The CDR3 contains 12 residues. This CDR3 reads CASSPDLSEQFF. The CDR3 nucleotides are TGTGCCAGCAGCCCAGACTTGAGTGAGCAGTTCTTC.

The rearrangement links TRBV4-2 to TRBJ2-7, with TRBD2 identical over 8 bases. Germline-derived CDR1 and CDR2 are LGHNA and YNFKEQ. This CDR3 is 15 amino acids long. J gave up 6 bases and V 0 bases, and 7 bases lay outside the gene matches. CDR3 nucleotide sequence: TGTGCCAGCAGCCAAGAGGGACTAGTAACTGGCGAGCAGTACTTC. Its protein product is CASSQEGLVTGEQYF.

This sequence joins TRBV27 and TRBJ1-2; 7 bases line up with TRBD1. Per the germline V gene, CDR1 is MNHEY and CDR2 is SMNVEV (reference sequence). V was pared by 0 bases and J by 7 bases, with 5 bases of the junction left unmatched. The CDR3 is 14 residues long. The CDR3 loop reads CASSLSTGYSGYTF. The CDR3 coding sequence is TGTGCCAGCAGTTTATCGACAGGGTACTCTGGCTACACCTTC.

V usage is TRBV5-8 and J usage is TRBJ2-7; 8 bases are shared with TRBD2. CDR3 length: 16 amino acids. V shed 3 bases and J 0 bases; nucleotides not matched to a gene: 8. In germline, CDR1 is SGHTS, CDR2 YDEGEE. The CDR3 is CASSSPAGAVSYEQYF. The CDR3 DNA follows: TGTGCCAGCAGCTCCCCAGCGGGGGCAGTCTCCTACGAGCAGTACTTC.

J is TRBJ1-3 and V is TRBV30; D ambiguous. The CDR3 has 13 residues. Germline V gives CDR1 GTSNPN, CDR2 SVGIG (reference sequence). V dropped 5 bases and J dropped 1 base, with 9 bases sitting between them. CDR3 nucleotide sequence: TGTGCCTGGGGGGAGGGTTCTGGAAACACCATATATTTT. Amino acids: CAWGEGSGNTIYF.

The rearrangement uses TRBV6-4 and TRBJ2-1, with 9 bases fitting TRBD2. The ends lost 0 bases at V and 6 bases at J; junction bases unmatched: 6. The CDR3 runs to 16 residues. Germline V lookup: CDR1 MRHNA, CDR2 SNTAGT. This chain's CDR3 is CASSDSGGRAFNEQFF. The CDR3 bases are TGTGCCAGCAGTGACTCTGGCGGGAGGGCCTTCAATGAGCAGTTCTTC.

The chain uses TRBV7-2 and TRBJ2-3, with D perhaps TRBD1 (8 bases). The CDR3 has 14 amino acids. The germline V and J ends were trimmed by 4 bases and 6 bases, with 14 bases remaining between them. Germline V lookup: CDR1 SGHTA, CDR2 FQGNSA. As DNA, the CDR3 is TGTGCCAGCAGCTGGCACAGGGGGGGTGATACGCAGTATTTT. Its protein is CASSWHRGGDTQYF.

The chain is built from TRBV24-1 and TRBJ2-1; 7 bases fit TRBD1. This CDR3 has 17 residues. Per germline, CDR1 KGHDR and CDR2 SFDVKD. V shed 4 bases, J shed 5 bases, and the junction held 13 bases outside the gene matches. DNA for the CDR3: TGTGCCACCAGTGACCACTCCTTTGGGACAGTTAACAATGAGCAGTTCTTC. It yields the protein CATSDHSFGTVNNEQFF.

The CDR3 here is CASSVDPGQGGEAFF. CDR3 sequence (DNA): TGTGCCAGCAGCGTAGATCCCGGACAGGGAGGTGAAGCTTTCTTT. V gene TRBV9 combines with J gene TRBJ1-1, with TRBD1 matching 8 bases. V shed 0 bases, J shed 7 bases, and the junction held 8 bases outside the gene matches. The V gene's germline CDR1 is SGDLS and CDR2 YYNGEE. The CDR3 is 15 residues long.

V is TRBV5-4 and J is TRBJ2-1; 7 bases map to TRBD1. The CDR3 is 13 amino acids. Germline V gene sequence: CDR1 SGHNT, CDR2 YYREEE (reference sequence). V lost 0 bases to trimming and J lost 8 bases; unmatched junction nucleotides: 2. The CDR3 is CASSLVGGDEQFF. The CDR3 DNA reads TGTGCCAGCAGCTTGGTAGGGGGCGATGAGCAGTTCTTC. The variable domain in full, with the rest retrieved from reference TRBV5-4 and TRBJ2-1, is ETGVTQSPTHLIKTRGQQVTLRCSSQSGHNTVSWYQQALGQGPQFIFQYYREEENGRGNFPPRFSGLQFPNYSSELNVNALELDDSALYLCASSLVGGDEQFFGPGTRLTVL.

V usage is TRBV4-2 and J usage is TRBJ2-7, with 8 bases aligning to TRBD1. The ends lost 6 bases at V and 2 bases at J; junction bases unmatched: 15. Germline loops: CDR1 LGHNA, CDR2 YNFKEQ. The CDR3 has 17 amino acids. CDR3 loop: CASSANLVGQDAYEQYF. The DNA for the CDR3 is TGTGCCAGCAGTGCGAATTTGGTGGGACAGGACGCCTACGAGCAGTACTTC.

CDR3 protein: CASSNDPAGETQYF. CDR3 bases: TGTGCCAGCAGCAACGACCCAGCAGGGGAGACCCAGTACTTC. This chain uses TRBV7-2 with TRBJ2-5, with D tentatively TRBD1 (5 bases). The CDR3 contains 14 residues. The V gene lost 5 bases and the J gene lost 5 bases, with 15 bases spanning the gap. CDR1 SGHTA and CDR2 FQGNSA come from the germline V gene. Full variable domain (outside the CDR3, taken from reference TRBV7-2 and TRBJ2-5): GAGVSQSPSNKVTEKGKDVELRCDPISGHTALYWYRQSLGQGLEFLIYFQGNSAPDKSGLPSDRFSAERTGGSVSTLTIQRTQQEDSAVYLCASSNDPAGETQYFGPGTRLLVL.

The chain carries TRBV21-1 and TRBJ2-7; the D call of TRBD2 is as the table states it, not checked on the DNA. TRBV21-1 is assigned pseudogene status. CDR3 size: 17 residues. As DNA, the CDR3 is TGTGCCAGCAGCAAAGTTGAGAGCGGGTGGGGGGCCTACGAGCAGTACTTC. Translated: CASSKVESGWGAYEQYF.

The chain recombines TRBV3-1 (or the pseudogene TRBV3-2) with TRBJ1-1; D might be TRBD1 (5 bases). The CDR3 has 14 amino acids. V was shortened by 0 bases and J by 4 bases, with 9 bases between the two germline ends. CDR1 and CDR2 from the germline V gene are LGHDT and YNNKEL (reference sequence). In nucleotides, the CDR3 is TGTGCCAGCAGCCAAGACCCAAGGGGCACTGAAGCTTTCTTT. Protein product: CASSQDPRGTEAFF.

The rearrangement uses TRBV19 and TRBJ1-2; D is possibly TRBD1 (5 bases). Germline-derived CDR1 and CDR2 are LNHDA and SQIVND (reference sequence). Trimming pared 3 bases from V and 4 bases from J, leaving 18 bases between. The CDR3 sequence is 16 residues long. In DNA form, the CDR3 reads TGTGCCAGTAGTATCCCTCCGGGACTTGGCCCCTATGGCTACACCTTC. Amino acids: CASSIPPGLGPYGYTF.

The chain employs TRBV9 and TRBJ1-3; D gene unclear. This CDR3 is built from 11 residues. CDR1 and CDR2 from the germline V gene are SGDLS and YYNGEE. With 5 bases removed from V and 4 bases from J, the gap between germline ends came to 4 bases. The CDR3 bases are TGTGCCAGCAGGTCAGGAAACACCATATATTTT. This gives the protein CASRSGNTIYF. The whole variable domain, filled in from reference TRBV9 and TRBJ1-3, reads DSGVTQTPKHLITATGQRVTLRCSPRSGDLSVYWYQQSLDQGLQFLIQYYNGEERAKGNILERFSAQQFPDLHSELNLSSLELGDSALYFCASRSGNTIYFGEGSWLTVV.

This clone was seen a single time. The chain carries TRBV7-2 and TRBJ1-2; 9 bases match TRBD1. Trimming cost V 4 bases and J 4 bases; bases outside gene matches: 7. Looked up from germline, CDR1 is SGHTA and CDR2 is FQGNSA. The CDR3 contains 15 residues. The CDR3 coding sequence is TGTGCCAGCAGCTCCCGACAGGGGGGTCTCTATGGCTACACCTTC. It translates to CASSSRQGGLYGYTF.